This T cell receptor (beta chain) was obtained from a study of blood T cell repertoires in COVID-19. Turning to the study itself: Samples came from the United States, Italy and Spain, spanning acute and convalescent COVID-19. Sample material is recorded as cDNA or gDNA derived from T cells, B-cell-depleted T cells, or PBMCs.

The CDR3 loop spans 14 amino acids. Authors' methods: Researchers report that nucleated cell counts were estimated from reference gene primer amplification. Sequenced by immunoSEQ multiplex PCR; TCRdb stores in-frame clones only, minus some. The V and J calls and clone size are taken from that table; D and trimming were inferred from the DNA. The sample holds some 130,000 clones; approximately 70% are singletons and the top ten take approximately 2%. Sequenced: peripheral blood. This clonotype was sampled from a woman in her 70s with acute or convalescent COVID-19. The chain carries TRBV1 and TRBJ2-7; the D segment call TRBD1 is taken from the table without a DNA check. TRBV1 is a known pseudogene. The CDR3 here is CTSSQGGRDYEQYF. CDR3 DNA sequence: TGCACCAGCAGCCAAGGGGGCAGGGATTACGAGCAGTACTTC.